This TCR beta chain was sequenced for a study of cytomegalovirus exposure and HLA in healthy donors. Notes on the study in general: Using a false discovery rate of 0.05, a later analysis showed that roughly 16,000 TCR beta sequences were associated with HLA alleles. Whilst most TCR sequences proved rare, a subset of public TCRs occurred across many donors.

A note on this clone: Its target is unknown.

Vbeta (60) and Jbeta (13) primers were used in the PCR. Methods used by the authors: Around 83 million unique TCR beta chains, roughly 11 million shared, were counted in a later analysis. Profiling relied on immunoSEQ multiplex PCR, and the TCRdb table lists in-frame clones only, not all of them. V and J calls and clone size are given by that table; D and trimming were obtained from the DNA. This table holds over 150,000 clones, about 71% found once. The receptor was derived from a woman aged 35 to 49 in good health and CMV-seropositive. The sequenced material came from PBMCs.

Here the CDR3 reads CASSIGLPYEQYF. The CDR3, as DNA: TGTGCCAGTAGTATAGGACTACCATACGAGCAGTACTTC. V and J are TRBV19 and TRBJ2-7; D is perhaps TRBD2 (5 bases). Germline V gene sequence: CDR1 LNHDA, CDR2 SQIVND (reference sequence). The V gene lost 1 base and the J gene lost 4 bases, with 8 bases spanning the gap. There are 13 residues in the CDR3.